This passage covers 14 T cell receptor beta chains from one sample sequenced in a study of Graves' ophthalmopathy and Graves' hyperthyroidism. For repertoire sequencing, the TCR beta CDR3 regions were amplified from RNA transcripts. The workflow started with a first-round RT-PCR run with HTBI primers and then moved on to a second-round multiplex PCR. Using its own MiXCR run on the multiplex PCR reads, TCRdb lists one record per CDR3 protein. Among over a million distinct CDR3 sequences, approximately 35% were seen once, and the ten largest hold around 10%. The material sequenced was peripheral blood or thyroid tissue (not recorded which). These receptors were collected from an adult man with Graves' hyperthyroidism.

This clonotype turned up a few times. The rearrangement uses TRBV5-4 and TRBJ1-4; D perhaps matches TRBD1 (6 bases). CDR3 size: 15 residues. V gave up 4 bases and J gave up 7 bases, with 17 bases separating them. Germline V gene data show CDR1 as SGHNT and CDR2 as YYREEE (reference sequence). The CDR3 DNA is TGTGCCAGCAGCCTTAACCGGGACATTCGTGAAAAACTGTTTTTT. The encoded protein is CASSLNRDIREKLFF.

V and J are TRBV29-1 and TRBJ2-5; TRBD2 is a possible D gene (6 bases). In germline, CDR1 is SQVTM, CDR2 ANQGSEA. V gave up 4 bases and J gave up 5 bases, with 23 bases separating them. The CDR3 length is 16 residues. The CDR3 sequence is CSVAPGLAAPVETQYF. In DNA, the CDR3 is TGCAGCGTTGCACCGGGATTAGCGGCCCCCGTGGAGACCCAGTACTTC.

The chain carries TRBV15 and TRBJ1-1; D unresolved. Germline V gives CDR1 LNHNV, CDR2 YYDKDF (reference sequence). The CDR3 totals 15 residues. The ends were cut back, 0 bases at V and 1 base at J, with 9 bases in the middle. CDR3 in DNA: TGTGCCACCAGCAGAGATACAGCGCCGAACACTGAAGCTTTCTTT. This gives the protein CATSRDTAPNTEAFF.

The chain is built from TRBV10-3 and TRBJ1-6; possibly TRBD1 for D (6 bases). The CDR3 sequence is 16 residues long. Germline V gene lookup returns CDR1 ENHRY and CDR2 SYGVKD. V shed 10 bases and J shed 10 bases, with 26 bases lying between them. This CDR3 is CATSRDGPGVQSPLHF. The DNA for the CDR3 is TGTGCCACCAGCAGAGATGGACCAGGGGTGCAATCACCCCTCCACTTT.

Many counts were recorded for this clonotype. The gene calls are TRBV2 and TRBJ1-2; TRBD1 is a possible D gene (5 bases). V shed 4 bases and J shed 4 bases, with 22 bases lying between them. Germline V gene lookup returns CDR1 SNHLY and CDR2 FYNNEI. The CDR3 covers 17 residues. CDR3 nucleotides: TGTGCCAGCAGTGGTAACAGCCCAAAGGGGTTTGGCTATGGCTACACCTTC. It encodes CASSGNSPKGFGYGYTF. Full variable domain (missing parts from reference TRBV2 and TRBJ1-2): EPEVTQTPSHQVTQMGQEVILRCVPISNHLYFYWYRQILGQKVEFLVSFYNNEISEKSEIFDDQFSVERPDGSNFTLKIRSTKLEDSAMYFCASSGNSPKGFGYGYTFGSGTRLTVV.

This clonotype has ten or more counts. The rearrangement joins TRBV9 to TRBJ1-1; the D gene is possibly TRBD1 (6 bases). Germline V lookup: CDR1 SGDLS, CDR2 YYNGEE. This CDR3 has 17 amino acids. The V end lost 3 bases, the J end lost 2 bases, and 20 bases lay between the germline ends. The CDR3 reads CASSDPPGGQGNTEAFF. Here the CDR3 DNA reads TGTGCCAGCAGCGACCCACCCGGGGGGCAGGGAAACACTGAAGCTTTCTTT.

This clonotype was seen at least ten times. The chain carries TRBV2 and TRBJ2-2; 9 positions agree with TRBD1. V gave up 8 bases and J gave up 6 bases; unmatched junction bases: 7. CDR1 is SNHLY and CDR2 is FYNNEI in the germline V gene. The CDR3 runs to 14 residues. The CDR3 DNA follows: TGTGCCAGCCGGAGCGGGACAGGGTCCGGGGAGCTGTTTTTT. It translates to CASRSGTGSGELFF.

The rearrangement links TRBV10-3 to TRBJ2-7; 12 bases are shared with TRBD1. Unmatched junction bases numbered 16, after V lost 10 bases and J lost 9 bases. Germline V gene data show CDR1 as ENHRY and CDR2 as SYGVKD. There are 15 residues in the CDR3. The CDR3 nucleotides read TGTGCCAGCAAGATACGGCCCGGGACAGGGGGCGGGCAGTACTTC. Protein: CASKIRPGTGGGQYF.

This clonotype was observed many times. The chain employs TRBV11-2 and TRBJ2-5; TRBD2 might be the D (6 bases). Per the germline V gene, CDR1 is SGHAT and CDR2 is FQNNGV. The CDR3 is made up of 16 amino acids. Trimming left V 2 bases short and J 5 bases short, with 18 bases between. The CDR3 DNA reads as TGTGCCAGCAGCTTATTGGGGACGGGGAGCGGGGAGACCCAGTACTTC. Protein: CASSLLGTGSGETQYF.

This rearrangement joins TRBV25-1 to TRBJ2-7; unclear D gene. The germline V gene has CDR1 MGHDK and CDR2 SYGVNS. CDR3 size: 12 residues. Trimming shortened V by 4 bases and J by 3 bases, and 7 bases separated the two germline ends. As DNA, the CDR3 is TGTGCCAGCAGTGTTCTAGGCTACGAGCAGTACTTC. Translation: CASSVLGYEQYF.

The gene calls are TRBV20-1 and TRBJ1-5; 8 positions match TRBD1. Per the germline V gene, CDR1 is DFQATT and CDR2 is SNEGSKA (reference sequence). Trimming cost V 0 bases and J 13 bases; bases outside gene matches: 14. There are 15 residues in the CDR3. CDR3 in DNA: TGCAGTGCTAGAGATCGGGGACAGGCCATTGGAGAGCAGCATTTT. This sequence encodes CSARDRGQAIGEQHF.

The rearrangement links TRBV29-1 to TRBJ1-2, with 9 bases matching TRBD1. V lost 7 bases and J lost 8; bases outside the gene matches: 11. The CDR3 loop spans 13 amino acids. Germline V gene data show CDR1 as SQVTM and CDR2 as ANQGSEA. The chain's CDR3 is CSASTGTGSGYTF. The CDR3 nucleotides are TGCAGCGCCTCAACAGGGACAGGGTCCGGCTACACCTTC. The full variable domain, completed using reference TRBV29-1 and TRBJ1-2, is SAVISQKPSRDICQRGTSLTIQCQVDSQVTMMFWYRQQPGQSLTLIATANQGSEATYESGFVIDKFPISRPNLTFSTLTVSNMSPEDSSIYLCSASTGTGSGYTFGSGTRLTVV.

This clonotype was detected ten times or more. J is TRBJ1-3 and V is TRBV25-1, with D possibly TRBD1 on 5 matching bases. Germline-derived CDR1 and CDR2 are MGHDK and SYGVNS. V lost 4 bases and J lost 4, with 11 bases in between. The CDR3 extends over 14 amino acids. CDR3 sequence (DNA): TGTGCCAGCAGTGTTGGGGGAAGAGGAAACACCATATATTTT. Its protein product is CASSVGGRGNTIYF.

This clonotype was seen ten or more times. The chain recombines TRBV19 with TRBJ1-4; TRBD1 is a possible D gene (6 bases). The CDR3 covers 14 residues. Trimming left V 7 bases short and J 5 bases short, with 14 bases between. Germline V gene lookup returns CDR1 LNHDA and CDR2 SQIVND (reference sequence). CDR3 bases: TGTGCCAGTAAACACCTCGACAGGAATGAAAAACTGTTTTTT. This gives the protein CASKHLDRNEKLFF.